This TCR beta chain is drawn from a study of blood T cell repertoires in COVID-19. The overall study: Samples came from the United States, Italy and Spain, spanning acute and convalescent COVID-19. The cDNA or gDNA used as material had been derived from T cells, B-cell-depleted T cells, or PBMCs.

CDR3 length: 14 residues. V gave up 4 bases and J gave up 1 base, with 10 bases separating them. The germline V gene encodes CDR1 LGHDT and CDR2 YNNKEL (reference sequence). TCRdb's table, derived via immunoSEQ multiplex PCR, lists solely in-frame clones and lacks some. The sample lists 250,000 or so clones, 88% occurring once. The V call is TRBV3-1 (or the pseudogene TRBV3-2), the J call TRBJ1-2; D gene unclear. This TCR came from a middle-aged woman who had recovered from COVID-19. Material for sequencing was peripheral blood. CDR3 coding DNA: TGTGCCAGCAGCCCCACGGGTGGTAACTATGGCTACACCTTC. Translating gives CASSPTGGNYGYTF.